This T cell receptor (beta chain) was retrieved from a study of blood T cells in healthy people across ages. General study results and limits: One million T cells yielded diversity estimates that were considered underestimates. Roughly linearly, TCR beta diversity per million T cells fell as age increased.

Healthy Russian Caucasian donors spanned ages roughly 6 to 90 years. The second PCR ran roughly 6 to 12 cycles with a sample-barcoded 5' primer and J-beta primers. TCRdb re-called the 5' RACE reads through MiXCR, storing one row per CDR3 protein. The sample contains about 1,500,000 distinct CDR3 sequences, roughly 40% of which appear only once. The V gene's germline CDR1 is MGHRA and CDR2 YSYEKL. J was trimmed by 4 bases and V by 3 bases; bases with no gene match: 13. This CDR3 contains 17 residues. This clonotype was recorded a few times. Its target is not known. Sequences were obtained from blood. This clonotype was obtained from a woman in her late teens or twenties in good health. The chain employs TRBV4-1 and TRBJ2-3; 7 nucleotides agree with TRBD2. Here the CDR3 reads CASSQGNQLAYADTQYF. In nucleotides, the CDR3 is TGCGCCAGCAGCCAGGGGAACCAACTAGCGTACGCAGATACGCAGTATTTT.